This TCR beta chain was recovered during a study of human T cells and chemical hapten exposure. Study results and limitations: Expanded TCRs formed significantly more large CDR3 similarity clusters than controls.

This clonotype appeared a few times. What it binds is not known. TCRdb re-analysed the RACE reads in MiXCR, keeping a single row per CDR3 protein. The repertoire holds 89,000 or so distinct CDR3 sequences, 7.5% to 9.5% seen once, with just over 2.5% in the top ten. Time point described: pre-sensitization, week 0. Treatment: therapeutic diphenylcyclopropenone sensitization with weekly scalp DPC. Looked up from germline, CDR1 is SEHNR and CDR2 is FQNEAQ (reference sequence). The length of the CDR3 is 16 residues. V shed 7 bases and J shed 2 bases, with 18 bases lying between them. The sample in question was whole blood, obtained in connection with sensitization to the hapten diphenylcyclopropenone (DPC). The chain recombines TRBV7-9 with TRBJ2-1; D perhaps matches TRBD2 (5 bases). This TCR was sampled from a man aged 35 to 55 with alopecia areata. Some clones in this sample may be carry-over from other donors' samples. This CDR3 is CASTSLGVLPYNEQFF. In DNA, the CDR3 is TGTGCCAGCACCTCACTCGGGGTGCTCCCCTACAATGAGCAGTTCTTC.